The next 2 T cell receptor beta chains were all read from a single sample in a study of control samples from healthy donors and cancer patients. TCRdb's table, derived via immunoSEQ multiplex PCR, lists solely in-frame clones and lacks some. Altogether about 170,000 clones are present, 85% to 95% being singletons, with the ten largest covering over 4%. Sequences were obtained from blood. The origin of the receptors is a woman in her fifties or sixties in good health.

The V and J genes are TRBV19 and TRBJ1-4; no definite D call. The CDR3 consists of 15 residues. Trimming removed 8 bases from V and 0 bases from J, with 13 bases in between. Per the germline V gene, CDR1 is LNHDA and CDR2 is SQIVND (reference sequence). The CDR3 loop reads CASCSLRTTNEKLFF. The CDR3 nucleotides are TGTGCCAGTTGCTCCCTTAGGACAACTAATGAAAAACTGTTTTTT.

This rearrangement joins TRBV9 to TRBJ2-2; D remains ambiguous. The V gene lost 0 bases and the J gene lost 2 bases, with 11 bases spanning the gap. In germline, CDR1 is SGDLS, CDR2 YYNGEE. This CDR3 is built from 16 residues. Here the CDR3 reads CASSVAETPNTGELFF. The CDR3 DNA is TGTGCCAGCAGCGTAGCTGAGACGCCAAACACCGGGGAGCTGTTTTTT.